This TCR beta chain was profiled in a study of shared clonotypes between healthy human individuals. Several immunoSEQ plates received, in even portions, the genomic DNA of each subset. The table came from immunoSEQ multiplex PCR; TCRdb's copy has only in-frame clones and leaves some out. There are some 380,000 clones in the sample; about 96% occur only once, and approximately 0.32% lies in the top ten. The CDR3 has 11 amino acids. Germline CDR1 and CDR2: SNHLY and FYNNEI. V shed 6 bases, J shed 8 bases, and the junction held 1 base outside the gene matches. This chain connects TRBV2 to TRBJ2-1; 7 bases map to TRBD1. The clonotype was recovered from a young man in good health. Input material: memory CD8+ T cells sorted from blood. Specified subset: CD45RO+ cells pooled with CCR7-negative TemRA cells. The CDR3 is CASRRGHEQFF. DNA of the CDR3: TGTGCCAGCAGGAGGGGGCATGAGCAGTTCTTC.